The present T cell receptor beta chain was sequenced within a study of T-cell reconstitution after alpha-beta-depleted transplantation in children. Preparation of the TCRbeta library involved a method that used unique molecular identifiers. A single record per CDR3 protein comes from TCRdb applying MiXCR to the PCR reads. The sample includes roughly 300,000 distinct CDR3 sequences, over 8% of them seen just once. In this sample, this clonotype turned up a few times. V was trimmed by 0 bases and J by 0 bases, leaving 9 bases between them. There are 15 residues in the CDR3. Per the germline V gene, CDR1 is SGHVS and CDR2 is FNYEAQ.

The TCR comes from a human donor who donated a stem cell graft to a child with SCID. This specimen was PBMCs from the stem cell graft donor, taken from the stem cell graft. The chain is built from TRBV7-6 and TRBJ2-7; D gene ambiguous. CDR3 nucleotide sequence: TGTGCCAGCAGCTTAGCGGGCGTCTACTCCTACGAGCAGTACTTC. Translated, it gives CASSLAGVYSYEQYF.